This T cell receptor (beta chain) is drawn from a study of control samples from healthy donors and cancer patients. Method: immunoSEQ multiplex PCR; TCRdb's copy keeps in-frame clones and lacks some. Altogether about 10,000 clones are present, around 90% being singletons, with the ten largest covering about 21%. CDR1 and CDR2 from the germline V gene are MGHRA and YSYEKL. V trimming: 4 bases; J trimming: 5 bases; junction bases outside the gene matches: 3. The CDR3 covers 15 residues. The rearrangement links TRBV4-1 to TRBJ2-4; 12 bases agree with TRBD2. The sequence came from a man aged 55 to 70 with colorectal cancer. The material sequenced was PBMCs. In DNA form, the CDR3 reads TGCGCCAGCAGCCCAGGACTAGCGGGGCAAAACATTCAGTACTTC. It specifies CASSPGLAGQNIQYF.